The clone carrying this T cell receptor (beta chain) was counted a few times. The TCR beta CDR3 regions underwent amplification using RNA transcripts as the source. The primer set for the first-round RT-PCR of the TCR CDR3 was HTBI. MiXCR, run by TCRdb on the multiplex PCR reads, gives a single entry per CDR3 protein. The sample carries roughly 700,000 distinct CDR3 sequences, 15% to 20% recorded once. The CDR3 runs 15 residues. J gave up 8 bases and V 6 bases, and 7 bases lay outside the gene matches. The V gene's germline CDR1 is PRHDT and CDR2 FYEKMQ (reference sequence). This sample stems from a study of T cells in Graves' hyperthyroidism and ophthalmopathy.

Input material: blood. The source is a man aged 50 or older with Graves' hyperthyroidism. The chain recombines TRBV13 with TRBJ2-1; TRBD2 matches at 13 bases. The CDR3 here is CASSVGTSGNDEQFF. CDR3 DNA: TGTGCCAGCAGTGTCGGGACTAGCGGGAACGATGAGCAGTTCTTC.